This entry concerns a single TCR beta chain. Antigen specificity is unknown. The data belong to a study of T-cell memory formation after mild COVID-19. The overall study: TCR clusters showed largely donor specificity.

Study-wide results and caveats: Cross-reactive memory apparently joined, as some responding clones appeared in pre-infection memory. Researchers report contracting CD4+ clones mostly in CM and EM, with CD8+ clones in EMRA.

UMIs and sample barcodes were carried by the TCR alpha and TCR beta cDNA libraries that 5'RACE produced using constant-segment primers. TCRdb reprocessed the 5' RACE reads with MiXCR, giving one entry per CDR3 protein. Of tens of thousands of distinct CDR3 sequences in the sample, approximately 7% were seen once. Germline V gene sequence: CDR1 DFQATT, CDR2 SNEGSKA (reference sequence). The CDR3 totals 16 residues. V gave up 5 bases and J gave up 7 bases, with 24 bases separating them. The TCR comes from a man between 18 and 29 years old who had mild COVID-19 (a few samples of this study predate the infection). Cell type and time point are not known. The chain recombines TRBV20-1 with TRBJ1-5; perhaps TRBD1 as D (5 bases). The specimen was PBMCs or a T cell subset sorted from them (not recorded which). The chain's CDR3 is CSASTQGPFFDQPQHF. As DNA, the CDR3 is TGCAGTGCTTCGACCCAGGGTCCCTTCTTTGACCAGCCCCAGCATTTT.